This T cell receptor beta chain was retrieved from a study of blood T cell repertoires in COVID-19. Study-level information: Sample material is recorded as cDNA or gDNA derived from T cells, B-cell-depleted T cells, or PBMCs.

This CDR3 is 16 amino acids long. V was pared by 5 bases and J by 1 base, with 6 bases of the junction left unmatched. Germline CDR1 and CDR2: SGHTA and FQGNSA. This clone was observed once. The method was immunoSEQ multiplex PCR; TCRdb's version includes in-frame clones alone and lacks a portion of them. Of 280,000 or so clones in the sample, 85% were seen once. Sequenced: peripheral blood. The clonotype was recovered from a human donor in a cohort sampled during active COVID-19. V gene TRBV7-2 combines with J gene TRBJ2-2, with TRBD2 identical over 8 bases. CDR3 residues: CASSPSGRLNTGELFF. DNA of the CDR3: TGTGCCAGCAGCCCAAGCGGGAGACTGAACACCGGGGAGCTGTTTTTT.